The 25 T cell receptor beta chains reported below all come from one sample, sequenced in a study of T cell repertoires in cytomegalovirus infection (dated by TCRdb to about 2019). Data came from an Illumina HiSeq 1500. The public reads were quality trimmed at Q25 with fastp and then assembled into clones with MiXCR by TCRdb, keeping productive beta chains. Rows matching on CDR3 protein sequence are summarized as one entry with the most common DNA and genes. The sample table holds about 160,000 distinct CDR3 sequences, of which 15% to 20% were seen once. The ten largest clones represent roughly a sixth of the sample. Specimen: CD8+ T cells from PBMCs. All receptors come from a human donor in good health (CMV status not recorded). Some clones in this sample may be carry-over from other donors' samples.

This clonotype came up a few times. The rearrangement links TRBV29-1 to TRBJ2-5, with a weak D call TRBD2 (6 bases). V shed 3 bases and J shed 10 bases, with 21 bases lying between them. This CDR3 region has 14 residues. Germline V CDR1 and CDR2: SQVTM, ANQGSEA. DNA for the CDR3: TGCAGCGTTGAGGGCGGGGTAGTTGCTATGGACCAGTACTTC. This encodes CSVEGGVVAMDQYF. Variable domain in full (rest from reference TRBV29-1 and TRBJ2-5): SAVISQKPSRDICQRGTSLTIQCQVDSQVTMMFWYRQQPGQSLTLIATANQGSEATYESGFVIDKFPISRPNLTFSTLTVSNMSPEDSSIYLCSVEGGVVAMDQYFGPGTRLLVL.

Comments on this clonotype: The junction does not match germline at one end; this may be a read error. J is TRBJ1-1 and V is TRBV6-5; D unclear. There are 14 residues in the CDR3. Germline V CDR1 and CDR2: MNHEY, SVGAGI. The CDR3 nucleotides read TGTGACAGCAGTTACACGGGATTGAACACTGAAGCTTTCTTT. Amino acids: CDSSYTGLNTEAFF.

The J gene is TRBJ2-7, the V gene TRBV11-2; TRBD2 matches at 7 bases. The CDR3 sequence is 16 residues long. Germline CDR1 SGHAT, CDR2 FQNNGV. The junction had 13 bases not matched to a gene; V was cut back by 6 bases and J by 2 bases. The CDR3 is CASRWSRGEGPYEQYF. CDR3 sequence (DNA): TGTGCCAGCAGATGGAGTCGGGGGGAGGGCCCCTACGAGCAGTACTTC.

The genes are TRBV6-4 and TRBJ2-2, with D tentatively TRBD2 (7 bases). The CDR3 consists of 16 residues. The V gene lost 3 bases and the J gene lost 2 bases, with 13 bases spanning the gap. Germline CDR1 and CDR2: MRHNA and SNTAGT. The CDR3 DNA reads as TGTGCCAGCAGTGAAGGCGGGGGCCTAAACACCGGGGAGCTGTTTTTT. Protein sequence: CASSEGGGLNTGELFF.

This clonotype was detected only a few times. The rearrangement links TRBV28 to TRBJ1-5; D unresolved. V gave up 2 bases and J gave up 7 bases, with 15 bases separating them. The CDR3 is made up of 15 amino acids. Germline V gene sequence: CDR1 MDHEN, CDR2 SYDVKM. In DNA, the CDR3 is TGTGCCAGCAGTTTAGTCGGGAGGGCTCGGCAGCCCCAGCATTTT. It translates to CASSLVGRARQPQHF.

This clonotype was detected only a few times. This sequence joins TRBV7-8 and TRBJ2-4, with no clear D. V was clipped by 5 bases and J by 2 bases, with 7 bases between them. The CDR3 extends over 13 amino acids. The V gene's germline CDR1 is SGHVS and CDR2 FQNEAQ. The CDR3 region is CASSPLTKNIQYF. The DNA of the CDR3 is TGTGCCAGCAGCCCTCTGACCAAAAACATTCAGTACTTC.

This clonotype turned up a few times. The rearrangement uses TRBV2 and TRBJ2-6; D possibly corresponds to TRBD2 (6 bases). The CDR3 spans 17 residues. Germline loops: CDR1 SNHLY, CDR2 FYNNEI. V lost 6 bases to trimming and J lost 1 base, with 16 bases between them. The CDR3 coding sequence is TGTGCCAGCAGAGTTCCATGGAGGGATTCTGGGGCCAACGTCCTGACTTTC. Its translation: CASRVPWRDSGANVLTF. The full variable domain, its missing parts supplied by reference TRBV2 and TRBJ2-6, is EPEVTQTPSHQVTQMGQEVILRCVPISNHLYFYWYRQILGQKVEFLVSFYNNEISEKSEIFDDQFSVERPDGSNFTLKIRSTKLEDSAMYFCASRVPWRDSGANVLTFGAGSRLTVL.

This clonotype was counted a few times. The CDR3 DNA reads as TGTGCCAGCAGTTTTAGAGACTACGAGCAGTACTTC. Translated: CASSFRDYEQYF. The chain carries TRBV28 and TRBJ2-7; D is unclear. Trimming left V 3 bases short and J 3 bases short, with 6 bases between. CDR1 and CDR2 (germline): MDHEN, SYDVKM. This CDR3 has 12 amino acids.

V usage is TRBV6-1 and J usage is TRBJ2-1; D is possibly TRBD2 (6 bases). Trimming left V 6 bases short and J 5 bases short, with 17 bases between. CDR3 length equals 15 residues. CDR1 MNHNS and CDR2 SASEGT come from the germline V gene. As DNA, the CDR3 is TGTGCCAGCAGCCTGACTAGTCGCGTGGACAATGAGCAGTTCTTC. Amino acids: CASSLTSRVDNEQFF.

This clonotype was picked up a small number of times. The V gene is TRBV6-2 or TRBV6-3, the J gene TRBJ2-4; 8 positions agree with TRBD1. Germline V gene lookup returns CDR1 MNHEY and CDR2 SVGEGT. The junction had 3 bases not matched to a gene; V was cut back by 7 bases and J by 1 base. The CDR3 consists of 14 residues. CDR3 bases: TGTGCCAGCACATGGACAGGGGCCAAAAACATTCAGTACTTC. The encoded protein is CASTWTGAKNIQYF.

This clonotype was counted many times. This sequence joins TRBV7-2 and TRBJ2-3, with 11 bases fitting TRBD2. Germline V gene lookup returns CDR1 SGHTA and CDR2 FQGNSA. Unmatched junction bases numbered 7, after V lost 5 bases and J lost 6 bases. CDR3 length: 15 amino acids. The CDR3 nucleotides are TGTGCCAGCAGCCCTGAGACTAGCGGGACGGATACGCAGTATTTT. This encodes CASSPETSGTDTQYF.

Only a few counts were recorded for this clonotype. The V and J genes are TRBV12-3 or TRBV12-4 and TRBJ1-2; D is unresolved. The V and J ends lost 6 bases and 4 bases respectively, with 15 bases between them. The CDR3 is 14 residues long. The CDR3 DNA reads TGTGCCAGCAGCCCTTGGCAGCCGATCTATGGCTACACCTTC. It codes for CASSPWQPIYGYTF.

In this sample, this clonotype turned up a few times. The chain has TRBV7-3 and TRBJ1-1; the D is unclear. Germline V gives CDR1 SGHTA, CDR2 FQGTGA. The CDR3 spans 12 residues. Trimming removed 5 bases from V and 6 bases from J, with 10 bases in between. CDR3 protein: CASSPGGAEAFF. The CDR3 DNA reads as TGTGCCAGCAGCCCAGGCGGCGCTGAAGCTTTCTTT.

The chain recombines TRBV7-6 with TRBJ2-7, with D uncertain. Germline assignment: CDR1 SGHVS and CDR2 FNYEAQ. This CDR3 has 13 amino acids. Trimming stripped 0 bases from V and 4 bases from J, with 7 bases between. In DNA form, the CDR3 reads TGTGCCAGCAGCTTAGCGGTGGAGTACGAGCAGTACTTC. It yields the protein CASSLAVEYEQYF.

The chain combines TRBV6-4 with TRBJ2-3; D uncertain. Trimming took 4 bases from V and 0 from J, leaving 5 bases between them. This CDR3 contains 13 residues. Germline V gene sequence: CDR1 MRHNA, CDR2 SNTAGT. The CDR3 nucleotides are TGTGCCAGCAGTGGGAGCAGCACAGATACGCAGTATTTT. Translation: CASSGSSTDTQYF.

In its sample, this clonotype was seen a few times. The rearrangement joins TRBV11-2 to TRBJ2-1; no reliable D call. V lost 1 base to trimming and J lost 8 bases, with 6 bases between them. The CDR3 extends over 12 amino acids. Germline CDR1 SGHAT, CDR2 FQNNGV. The CDR3 DNA sequence: TGTGCCAGCAGCTTAGCGGCCCATGAGCAGTTCTTC. It is translated as CASSLAAHEQFF.

This sequence joins TRBV6-5 and TRBJ2-5, with D perhaps matching TRBD2 (6 bases). The V end lost 8 bases, the J end lost 4 bases, and 20 bases lay between the germline ends. Germline assignment: CDR1 MNHEY and CDR2 SVGAGI. This CDR3 is 15 amino acids long. As DNA, the CDR3 is TGTGCCAGCTGGGAGCTAGCGCCTTTTGGAGAGACCCAGTACTTC. It codes for CASWELAPFGETQYF.

This chain links TRBV9 with TRBJ2-1; D may be TRBD2 (7 bases). From germline, CDR1 is SGDLS and CDR2 YYNGEE. Trimming took off 4 bases at V and 4 bases at J, with 18 bases between the two ends. The CDR3 runs to 16 residues. The CDR3 reads CASSPPSRGGYNEQFF. For the CDR3, the DNA is TGTGCCAGCAGCCCTCCGTCTAGGGGGGGTTACAATGAGCAGTTCTTC.

The sample holds a few counts of this clonotype. The rearrangement links TRBV2 to TRBJ2-3, with no clear D. CDR3 size: 14 residues. Germline CDR1 reads SNHLY; CDR2 reads FYNNEI. V gave up 7 bases and J gave up 2 bases, with 13 bases separating them. The CDR3 sequence: CASTTETFTDTQYF. CDR3 sequence (DNA): TGTGCCAGCACTACAGAGACCTTCACAGATACGCAGTATTTT. The full variable domain, rest sourced from reference TRBV2 and TRBJ2-3, is EPEVTQTPSHQVTQMGQEVILRCVPISNHLYFYWYRQILGQKVEFLVSFYNNEISEKSEIFDDQFSVERPDGSNFTLKIRSTKLEDSAMYFCASTTETFTDTQYFGPGTRLTVL.

This clonotype was observed a handful of times. The chain employs TRBV14 and TRBJ2-2; D tentatively fits TRBD1 or TRBD2 (6 bases each). V gave up 5 bases and J gave up 1 base, with 20 bases separating them. Per the germline V gene, CDR1 is SGHDN and CDR2 is FVKESK. The CDR3 loop spans 18 amino acids. In DNA, the CDR3 is TGTGCCAGCAGCAAACCGGCAAGGGGGGTCCGGAACACCGGGGAGCTGTTTTTT. As protein: CASSKPARGVRNTGELFF.

This clonotype occurred many times. This rearrangement joins TRBV7-2 to TRBJ2-3; 7 nucleotides match TRBD2. The junction had 6 bases not matched to a gene; V was cut back by 4 bases and J by 2 bases. There are 15 residues in the CDR3. Germline lookup yields CDR1 SGHTA and CDR2 FQGNSA. CDR3 coding DNA: TGTGCCAGCAGCTCCGGGGAGGGGCACACAGATACGCAGTATTTT. Its protein product is CASSSGEGHTDTQYF.

The chain carries TRBV7-2 and TRBJ2-1, with TRBD2 matching 10 bases. Germline lookup yields CDR1 SGHTA and CDR2 FQGNSA. This CDR3 is 16 amino acids long. V shed 5 bases, J shed 2 bases, and the junction held 6 bases outside the gene matches. CDR3 in amino acids: CASSLHSGGTYNEQFF. In nucleotides, the CDR3 is TGTGCCAGCAGCCTCCATAGCGGGGGGACCTACAATGAGCAGTTCTTC.

This chain connects TRBV7-9 to TRBJ2-7, with TRBD1 as a possible D gene (6 bases). This CDR3 is built from 14 residues. The germline CDR1 and CDR2 sequences are SEHNR and FQNEAQ (reference sequence). V dropped 5 bases and J dropped 4 bases, with 15 bases sitting between them. The CDR3 nucleotides read TGTGCCAGCAGCCCCCGGGACACTCCTTACGAGCAGTACTTC. Translation gives CASSPRDTPYEQYF.

V usage is TRBV7-2 and J usage is TRBJ2-2, with D hard to call. The germline V gene has CDR1 SGHTA and CDR2 FQGNSA. This CDR3 contains 18 residues. Trimming shortened V by 7 bases and J by 2 bases, and 23 bases separated the two germline ends. The CDR3 nucleotides read TGTGCCAGCACCCCCAACTCCGCGTCAAACCCCAACACCGGGGAGCTGTTTTTT. Residues: CASTPNSASNPNTGELFF.

The chain employs TRBV7-9 and TRBJ1-5; D gene ambiguous. The CDR3 loop spans 14 amino acids. Germline CDR1 SEHNR, CDR2 FQNEAQ (reference sequence). Trimming cost V 5 bases and J 4 bases, with 12 bases left between them. The CDR3 sequence: CASSGTGSNQPQHF. The CDR3 coding sequence is TGTGCCAGCAGCGGAACCGGGTCGAATCAGCCCCAGCATTTT.